The sample holds a few counts of the clone carrying this T cell receptor beta chain. This entry comes from a study of OX40 agonist ivuxolimab in advanced cancers. Sequencing used immunoSEQ multiplex PCR; TCRdb keeps in-frame clones, though not all of them. The data show approximately 82,000 clones, less than 90% seen once. The CDR3 spans 14 residues. From germline, CDR1 is LGHNT and CDR2 FRNRAP. Trimming pared 6 bases from V and 4 bases from J, leaving 15 bases between. This TCR derives from an adult with an advanced solid tumor such as melanoma, head and neck, liver or kidney cancer. The gene calls are TRBV12-5 and TRBJ1-2; D perhaps matches TRBD1 (6 bases). The sample consisted of CD4+ or CD8+ T cells sorted from blood, taken in a trial of the OX40 agonist ivuxolimab. The CDR3 bases are TGTGCTAGTGGGCCCCCCGGGGGCACCTATGGCTACACCTTC. It yields the protein CASGPPGGTYGYTF.